This T cell receptor beta chain was profiled in a study of early T cells in non-severe SARS-CoV-2 infection. Study summary: With bulk RNA from unsorted whole blood as input, sequencing yielded unpaired chains.

This clonotype was found many times. Trimming took 2 bases from V and 8 from J; bases not matched to a gene: 7. CDR1 is KGHDR and CDR2 is SFDVKD in the germline V gene. This CDR3 has 14 residues. MiXCR, run by TCRdb on the 5' RACE reads, gives a single entry per CDR3 protein. Here the sample spans about 120,000 distinct CDR3 sequences, over 9.5% being singletons. The input for sequencing was whole blood, taken at baseline. This chain joins TRBV24-1 and TRBJ1-2; 7 bases fit TRBD1. This sequence originates from an adult who was a healthcare worker with PCR-confirmed SARS-CoV-2 infection or an uninfected control (not recorded which). This chain's CDR3 is CATSDSGTVYGYTF. The CDR3 bases are TGTGCCACCAGTGATTCCGGGACAGTATACGGCTACACCTTC.